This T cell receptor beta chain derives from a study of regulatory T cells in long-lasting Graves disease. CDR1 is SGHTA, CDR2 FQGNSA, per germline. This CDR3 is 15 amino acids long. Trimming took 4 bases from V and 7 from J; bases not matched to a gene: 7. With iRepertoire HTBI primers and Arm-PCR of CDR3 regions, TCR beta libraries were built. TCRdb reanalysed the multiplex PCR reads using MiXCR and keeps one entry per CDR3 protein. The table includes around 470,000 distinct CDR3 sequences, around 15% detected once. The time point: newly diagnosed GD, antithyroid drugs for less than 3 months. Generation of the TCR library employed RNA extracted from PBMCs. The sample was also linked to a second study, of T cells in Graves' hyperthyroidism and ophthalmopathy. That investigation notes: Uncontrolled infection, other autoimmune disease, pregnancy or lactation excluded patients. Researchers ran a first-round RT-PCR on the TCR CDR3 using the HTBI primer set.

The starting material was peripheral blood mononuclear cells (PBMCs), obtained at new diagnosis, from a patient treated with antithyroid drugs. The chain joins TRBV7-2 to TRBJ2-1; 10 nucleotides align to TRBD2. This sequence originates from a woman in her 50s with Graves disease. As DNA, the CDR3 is TGTGCCAGCAGCTCATATAGCGGGAGGCCGAATGAGCAGTTCTTC. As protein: CASSSYSGRPNEQFF.